Following are 4 T cell receptor beta chains from one sample sequenced in a study of control samples from healthy donors and cancer patients. Only in-frame clones appear in the TCRdb table, and some are missing; sequencing was by immunoSEQ multiplex PCR. The top ten hold around 1.2% of the sample, which has more than 95,000 clones, approximately 90% seen once. The specimen sequenced was PBMCs. Every receptor here comes from a woman between 45 and 60 years old with colorectal cancer.

The V gene is TRBV7-6, the J gene TRBJ2-5; 8 bases map to TRBD2. Germline V gene data show CDR1 as SGHVS and CDR2 as FNYEAQ. Germline trimming cut 5 bases from V and 0 bases from J; bases unmatched to any gene: 14. This CDR3 comprises 18 residues. The CDR3 nucleotides read TGTGCCAGCAGCACTTCCCCCAGAGGCGGGGGGTACCAAGAGACCCAGTACTTC. Its protein is CASSTSPRGGGYQETQYF.

The chain is built from TRBV5-1 and TRBJ1-2; tentative D call: TRBD1 (5 bases). From germline, CDR1 is SGHRS and CDR2 YFSETQ. The ends were cut back, 4 bases at V and 3 bases at J, with 16 bases in the middle. The CDR3 consists of 15 residues. The CDR3 region has the DNA TGCGCCAGCAGCCTGGGGCTCCGGCTGGACTATGGCTACACCTTC. It encodes CASSLGLRLDYGYTF. Variable domain in full (rest from reference TRBV5-1 and TRBJ1-2): KAGVTQTPRYLIKTRGQQVTLSCSPISGHRSVSWYQQTPGQGLQFLFEYFSETQRNKGNFPGRFSGRQFSNSRSEMNVSTLELGDSALYLCASSLGLRLDYGYTFGSGTRLTVV.

V gene TRBV11-3 combines with J gene TRBJ2-3; D is unclear. Trimming shortened V by 5 bases and J by 2 bases, and 17 bases separated the two germline ends. This CDR3 has 16 residues. The germline gives CDR1 SGHNT, CDR2 YENEEA. DNA for the CDR3: TGTGCCAGCAGCCCAGGAGAACTGGCAGCCACAGATACGCAGTATTTT. This sequence encodes CASSPGELAATDTQYF.

The chain carries TRBV10-2 and TRBJ1-2; TRBD1 is a possible D gene (6 bases). Trimming cost V 2 bases and J 3 bases, with 16 bases left between them. Germline V gene lookup returns CDR1 WSHSY and CDR2 SAAADI. The CDR3 runs to 16 residues. CDR3 sequence reads: CASSEAGTLGDYGYTF. CDR3 nucleotide sequence: TGCGCCAGCAGTGAGGCCGGGACACTCGGAGACTATGGCTACACCTTC.